The 9 T cell receptor beta chains below come from one sample, sequenced in a study of T cells in Graves' hyperthyroidism and ophthalmopathy (dated by TCRdb to about 2019). The library was prepared using multiplex PCR. Sequencing used an Illumina HiSeq 2000. Amplification of TCR beta CDR3 regions was carried out from RNA transcripts. The first round of RT-PCR for the TCR CDR3 was performed with the HTBI primer set and the Qiagen OneStep RT-PCR kit. TCRdb trimmed public reads at Q25 via fastp, called clones via MiXCR and kept in-frame beta chains. Entries that share a CDR3 protein sequence are merged under the most common genes and DNA. Recorded for this sample are over 550,000 distinct CDR3 sequences; approximately 16% of them occurred a single time. The ten largest clones represent approximately 20% of the sample. Specimen: blood. All receptors derive from a woman aged 18-35 years with Graves' hyperthyroidism.

The CDR3, as DNA: TGCAGTGCTAGAGATTCTAGGAAGGGAACCACCTCCTACAATGAGCAGTTCTTC. It translates to CSARDSRKGTTSYNEQFF. The chain employs TRBV20-1 and TRBJ2-1; no definite D call. Germline V CDR1 and CDR2: DFQATT, SNEGSKA (reference sequence). The CDR3 has 18 residues. Between the trimmed V and J ends, which lost 0 bases and 0 bases, there was a span of 18 bases.

This clonotype has just a few counts. The rearrangement joins TRBV3-1 to TRBJ2-6; 7 positions match TRBD2. The CDR3 covers 16 residues. CDR1 and CDR2 (germline): LGHDT, YNNKEL (reference sequence). Unmatched junction bases numbered 7, after V lost 4 bases and J lost 4 bases. The CDR3 protein is CASSLRLASGANVLTF. Written as DNA, the CDR3 is TGTGCCAGCAGCCTAAGACTAGCTTCGGGGGCCAACGTCCTGACTTTC.

In this sample, this clonotype turned up many times. This chain joins TRBV6-1 and TRBJ2-1, with 7 bases aligning to TRBD2. Germline V gives CDR1 MNHNS, CDR2 SASEGT. This CDR3 has 15 amino acids. J gave up 7 bases and V 4 bases, and 10 bases lay outside the gene matches. This CDR3 is CASSGFAGVANEQFF. CDR3 in DNA: TGTGCCAGCAGTGGCTTTGCGGGGGTGGCAAATGAGCAGTTCTTC.

In its sample, this clonotype was seen once. The chain links TRBV12-3 or TRBV12-4 to TRBJ2-3, with D perhaps TRBD2 (5 bases). There are 13 residues in the CDR3. The V and J ends lost 6 bases and 3 bases respectively, with 10 bases between them. The CDR3, as DNA: TGTGCCAGCAGGAGTCCGGGGACAGATACGCAGTATTTT. Amino acid sequence: CASRSPGTDTQYF.

This sequence joins TRBV4-1 and TRBJ2-2; 8 positions agree with TRBD2. The V gene's germline CDR1 is MGHRA and CDR2 YSYEKL. J was trimmed by 0 bases and V by 7 bases; bases with no gene match: 13. The CDR3 sequence is 18 residues long. CDR3 nucleotide sequence: TGCGCCAGCAACAGAAAGACTAGCGTGTACGCGAACACCGGGGAGCTGTTTTTT. Protein: CASNRKTSVYANTGELFF.

This clonotype came up many times. The chain joins TRBV28 to TRBJ2-5; D is ambiguous. The V end was cut by 2 bases, the J end by 5 bases, with 9 bases between. Germline values: CDR1 MDHEN, CDR2 SYDVKM. The CDR3 is made up of 13 amino acids. The CDR3 region has the DNA TGTGCCAGCAGTTTACTAGAAGTGGAGACCCAGTACTTC. Translated, it gives CASSLLEVETQYF. The full variable domain, with the rest looked up from reference TRBV28 and TRBJ2-5, is DVKVTQSSRYLVKRTGEKVFLECVQDMDHENMFWYRQDPGLGLRLIYFSYDVKMKEKGDIPEGYSVSREKKERFSLILESASTNQTSMYLCASSLLEVETQYFGPGTRLLVL.

Turning to this clonotype: Just one base apart from a much larger clone, this may be a read error. V and J are TRBV6-1 and TRBJ1-1; D ambiguous. Germline V gene lookup returns CDR1 MNHNS and CDR2 SASEGT. The CDR3 loop spans 13 amino acids. CDR3 in amino acids: CATSHRMNTEAFF. The CDR3 DNA sequence: TGTGCCACCAGTCATAGAATGAACACTGAAGCTTTCTTT.

The chain links TRBV5-1 to TRBJ1-1, with D possibly matching TRBD1 (5 bases). V was shortened by 5 bases and J by 4 bases, with 12 bases between the two germline ends. Germline V gene lookup returns CDR1 SGHRS and CDR2 YFSETQ. The CDR3 totals 13 residues. The CDR3 DNA follows: TGCGCCAGCAGGGGCGGGGGTTTCACTGAAGCTTTCTTT. Amino acid sequence: CASRGGGFTEAFF.

This clonotype turned up a few times. The chain combines TRBV12-3 or TRBV12-4 with TRBJ1-5; 8 bases map to TRBD1. This CDR3 spans 15 amino acids. With 6 bases clipped from V and 2 bases from J, the junction kept 6 bases outside the gene matches. The CDR3 nucleotides read TGTGCCAGCAGCCCGGACAGGGCTGGCAATCAGCCCCAGCATTTT. The encoded protein is CASSPDRAGNQPQHF.